This T cell receptor beta chain appears in the sequencing data of a study of shared clonotypes between healthy human individuals. Each PCR replicate run on unsorted PBMC took in 300 ng DNA, about 30,000 T cell genomes. Method: immunoSEQ multiplex PCR; TCRdb's copy keeps in-frame clones and lacks some. The table records about half a million clones, more than 75% of them present only once. Germline CDR1 SGHTA, CDR2 FQGNSA. Trimming shortened V by 0 bases and J by 3 bases, and 6 bases separated the two germline ends. The CDR3 has 13 amino acids. Material: PBMCs. The V gene is TRBV7-2, the J gene TRBJ2-7; D not certain. This TCR was sampled from a woman aged 35 to 49 in good health. Some clones in this sample may be carry-over from other donors' samples. This chain's CDR3 is CASSLAPNYEQYF. DNA of the CDR3: TGTGCCAGCAGCTTAGCGCCGAACTACGAGCAGTACTTC.